Each of the 10 T cell receptor beta chains below was sequenced from the same sample in a study of preoperative IRX-2 immunotherapy in early breast cancer. Some clones are missing from TCRdb's copy, which holds only in-frame ones; the method was immunoSEQ multiplex PCR. The sample holds around 40,000 clones, 70% to 80% seen once. Regarding treatment: preoperative locoregional IRX-2 cytokine immunotherapy. Specimen: tumor tissue, collected after IRX-2 immunotherapy. The receptors here all came from a human donor with breast cancer.

The chain employs TRBV6-7 and TRBJ2-5; D is uncertain. TRBV6-7 is noted as an ORF with a role that remains uncertain. CDR3 size: 11 residues. V shed 11 bases and J shed 0 bases, with 7 bases lying between them. CDR3 amino acids: CASRYQETQYF. CDR3 in DNA: TGTGCCTCGCGGTACCAAGAGACCCAGTACTTC.

V gene TRBV19 combines with J gene TRBJ1-2, with 9 bases matching TRBD1. Unmatched junction bases numbered 9, after V lost 9 bases and J lost 7 bases. CDR1 and CDR2 (germline): LNHDA, SQIVND (reference sequence). There are 13 residues in the CDR3. CDR3 in amino acids: CASTLTGGGGYTF. CDR3 sequence (DNA): TGTGCCAGCACACTAACAGGGGGCGGTGGCTACACCTTC.

This rearrangement joins TRBV29-1 to TRBJ2-5; D not certain. CDR1 is SQVTM and CDR2 is ANQGSEA in the germline V gene. This CDR3 spans 13 amino acids. V was pared by 2 bases and J by 0 bases, with 7 bases between. This chain's CDR3 is CSVERQNQETQYF. The CDR3 nucleotides read TGCAGCGTTGAAAGGCAAAACCAAGAGACCCAGTACTTC.

This sequence joins TRBV11-3 and TRBJ2-7; 8 nucleotides agree with TRBD2. Trimming cost V 4 bases and J 2 bases; bases outside gene matches: 7. This CDR3 region has 15 residues. Germline V gene lookup returns CDR1 SGHNT and CDR2 YENEEA. CDR3 protein: CASSYLAGSPYEQYF. As DNA, the CDR3 is TGTGCCAGCAGCTACCTAGCGGGTTCTCCCTACGAGCAGTACTTC.

The table lists this clone with a count of one. This rearrangement joins TRBV18 to TRBJ2-7; D unresolved. Looked up from germline, CDR1 is KGHSH and CDR2 is LQKENI. The CDR3 spans 13 residues. The V end lost 3 bases, the J end lost 3 bases, and 9 bases lay between the germline ends. The CDR3 nucleotides read TGTGCCAGCTCACCCCTTGATGGCTACGAGCAGTACTTC. Translating gives CASSPLDGYEQYF.

The chain links TRBV4-1 to TRBJ1-2; 7 bases are a match to TRBD1. V shed 0 bases and J 5 bases; nucleotides not matched to a gene: 6. Germline-derived CDR1 and CDR2 are MGHRA and YSYEKL. The length of the CDR3 is 15 residues. CDR3 DNA sequence: TGCGCCAGCAGCCAAGATCCGGCAGGGGGGTATGGCTACACCTTC. It specifies CASSQDPAGGYGYTF.

V is TRBV6-8 and J is TRBJ1-5; D might be TRBD1 (6 bases). Trimming took off 0 bases at V and 6 bases at J, with 9 bases between the two ends. The CDR3 contains 14 residues. Germline CDR1 reads MNHGY; CDR2 reads SAAAGT. CDR3 loop: CASSYSGTTQPQHF. Written as DNA, the CDR3 is TGTGCCAGCAGTTACTCTGGGACAACTCAGCCCCAGCATTTT.

The V and J genes are TRBV29-1 and TRBJ1-1; 7 bases are a match to TRBD1. CDR3 length: 15 residues. V lost 4 bases and J lost 1; bases outside the gene matches: 9. Germline CDR1 is SQVTM and CDR2 is ANQGSEA. CDR3 in amino acids: CSVGPAGGWNTEAFF. The CDR3 nucleotides read TGCAGCGTTGGACCGGCAGGGGGATGGAACACTGAAGCTTTCTTT.

The V gene is TRBV7-8, the J gene TRBJ1-5; the D gene is possibly TRBD1 (6 bases). Trimming left V 3 bases short and J 6 bases short, with 15 bases between. Germline-derived CDR1 and CDR2 are SGHVS and FQNEAQ. This CDR3 is built from 15 residues. The CDR3: CASSLTQGRGQPQHF. CDR3 nucleotides: TGTGCCAGCAGCTTGACACAGGGTCGGGGTCAGCCCCAGCATTTT.

Concerning this clone itself: Some base is unread or ambiguous, which is why its residue reads as X. The rearrangement joins TRBV5-1 to TRBJ1-3; D is undetermined. The CDR3 covers 15 residues. The V end lost 0 bases, the J end lost 0 bases, and 7 bases lay between the germline ends. Germline lookup yields CDR1 SGHRS and CDR2 YFSETQ. CDR3 sequence (DNA): TGCGCCAGCAGCTTGGCGGSGAGCTCTGGAAACACCATATATTTT. Translated: CASSLAXSSGNTIYF.